Listed here are 18 T cell receptor beta chains from one sample, sequenced in a study of shared clonotypes between healthy human individuals. Terminally differentiated effector memory CD45RA+ cells were excluded by CCR7 positive selection of CD45RO-negative cells. Sequenced by immunoSEQ multiplex PCR; TCRdb stores in-frame clones only, minus some. The sample holds a few million clones, 90% to 95% seen once. Sample: naive CD8+ T cells from PBMCs. These TCRs come from a young man in good health. Some clones in this sample may be carry-over from other donors' samples.

V and J are TRBV27 and TRBJ2-3; TRBD1 aligns across 8 bases. J lost 6 bases, V lost 8 bases, and 10 bases had no gene match. The CDR3 covers 14 residues. From germline, CDR1 is MNHEY and CDR2 SMNVEV (reference sequence). CDR3 protein: CASGSRQGRDTQYF. CDR3 nucleotides: TGTGCCAGCGGATCACGACAGGGGAGGGATACGCAGTATTTT.

V is TRBV6-4 and J is TRBJ2-1; 10 bases map to TRBD2. This CDR3 has 14 residues. V was clipped by 2 bases and J by 8 bases; unmatched bases: 3. Looked up from germline, CDR1 is MRHNA and CDR2 is SNTAGT. CDR3 loop: CASSDLAGEDEQFF. The CDR3 DNA sequence: TGTGCCAGCAGTGACCTAGCGGGAGAGGATGAGCAGTTCTTC.

The rearrangement joins TRBV7-2 to TRBJ1-2; D not resolved. Germline CDR1 is SGHTA and CDR2 is FQGNSA. The CDR3 spans 13 residues. The V and J ends lost 5 bases and 6 bases respectively, with 13 bases between them. CDR3 protein: CASSQRWRNGYTF. The CDR3 DNA reads as TGTGCCAGCAGCCAAAGGTGGCGCAATGGCTACACCTTC.

V gene TRBV27 combines with J gene TRBJ2-7, with TRBD1 matching 9 bases. Per germline, CDR1 MNHEY and CDR2 SMNVEV (reference sequence). CDR3 length equals 15 residues. Trimming cost V 3 bases and J 9 bases; bases outside gene matches: 12. CDR3 protein: CASSFAPGQGRVQYF. DNA for the CDR3: TGTGCCAGCAGTTTCGCACCGGGACAGGGAAGGGTGCAGTACTTC.

The rearrangement joins TRBV9 to TRBJ2-3, with D maybe TRBD2 (5 bases). CDR1 SGDLS and CDR2 YYNGEE come from the germline V gene. V shed 7 bases and J shed 6 bases, with 9 bases lying between them. This CDR3 comprises 11 residues. The CDR3 loop reads CASGSADTQYF. The CDR3 DNA reads TGTGCCAGCGGTAGCGCGGATACGCAGTATTTT. Together with reference TRBV9 and TRBJ2-3, the CDR3 gives the full variable domain: DSGVTQTPKHLITATGQRVTLRCSPRSGDLSVYWYQQSLDQGLQFLIQYYNGEERAKGNILERFSAQQFPDLHSELNLSSLELGDSALYFCASGSADTQYFGPGTRLTVL.

V and J are TRBV25-1 and TRBJ2-1; D is perhaps TRBD1 (7 bases). This CDR3 comprises 12 residues. Between the trimmed V and J ends, which lost 7 bases and 9 bases, there was a span of 13 bases. The germline gives CDR1 MGHDK, CDR2 SYGVNS. The CDR3 DNA is TGTGCCAGCACCTCAGGGGGGAGTGAGCAGTTCTTC. This encodes CASTSGGSEQFF.

The chain links TRBV13 to TRBJ2-7; no reliable D call. The V and J ends lost 5 bases and 0 bases respectively, with 17 bases between them. This CDR3 has 16 amino acids. Per germline, CDR1 PRHDT and CDR2 FYEKMQ (reference sequence). The CDR3 sequence is CASSPDRSSSSYEQYF. CDR3 coding DNA: TGTGCCAGCAGCCCCGACCGATCCTCGAGCTCCTACGAGCAGTACTTC.

The chain employs TRBV9 and TRBJ1-5; 8 bases fit TRBD1. This CDR3 is built from 16 residues. After removal of 6 bases from V and 2 bases from J, the junction contained 10 bases not matched to a gene. Germline V CDR1 and CDR2: SGDLS, YYNGEE. The CDR3 protein is CASNVSMGQGNQPQHF. DNA of the CDR3: TGTGCCAGCAACGTTTCGATGGGACAGGGCAATCAGCCCCAGCATTTT.

This clone was detected once. The J gene is TRBJ1-3, the V gene TRBV6-5; 7 bases line up with TRBD1. Germline CDR1 reads MNHEY; CDR2 reads SVGAGI. This CDR3 comprises 15 residues. The trim removed 5 bases at V and 0 bases at J, leaving 4 bases unmatched. The CDR3 DNA sequence: TGTGCCAGCAGTAAGGGACAGTTCTCTGGAAACACCATATATTTT. This codes for CASSKGQFSGNTIYF.

The rearrangement uses TRBV7-9 and TRBJ2-3; 8 bases are a match to TRBD2. This CDR3 has 16 residues. Germline CDR1 and CDR2: SEHNR and FQNEAQ (reference sequence). Losses at the gene ends were 4 bases for V and 2 bases for J; bases not matched to a gene: 8. The CDR3 here is CASSSILAENTDTQYF. CDR3 DNA sequence: TGTGCCAGCAGCTCTATACTAGCGGAGAACACAGATACGCAGTATTTT. Full variable domain (remainder filled in from reference TRBV7-9 and TRBJ2-3): DTGVSQNPRHKITKRGQNVTFRCDPISEHNRLYWYRQTLGQGPEFLTYFQNEAQLEKSRLLSDRFSAERPKGSFSTLEIQRTEQGDSAMYLCASSSILAENTDTQYFGPGTRLTVL.

The chain couples TRBV4-1 to TRBJ1-3; D gene uncertain. Germline V lookup: CDR1 MGHRA, CDR2 YSYEKL. Deletions cut 2 bases from V and 0 bases from J, with 8 bases between. The CDR3 has 15 residues. The CDR3 bases are TGCGCCAGCAGCCAATATGGTTCCTCTGGAAACACCATATATTTT. It codes for CASSQYGSSGNTIYF.

The chain uses TRBV27 and TRBJ1-4; D unresolved. V lost 4 bases and J 8 bases, leaving 14 bases between the germline ends. The CDR3 loop spans 14 amino acids. Germline CDR1 is MNHEY and CDR2 is SMNVEV (reference sequence). The CDR3 here is CASSWGGSGEKLFF. CDR3 nucleotides: TGTGCCAGCAGTTGGGGAGGGTCCGGGGAAAAACTGTTTTTT.

The rearrangement uses TRBV4-1 and TRBJ2-1; D uncertain. Germline CDR1 reads MGHRA; CDR2 reads YSYEKL. This CDR3 is built from 9 residues. The ends were cut back, 7 bases at V and 13 bases at J, with 8 bases in the middle. The CDR3 sequence is CASTHLQFF. In DNA form, the CDR3 reads TGCGCCAGCACCCACCTTCAGTTCTTC.

This clone was seen just once. V usage is TRBV5-1 and J usage is TRBJ1-1; D might be TRBD1 (5 bases). Germline V gene lookup returns CDR1 SGHRS and CDR2 YFSETQ. Between the trimmed V and J ends, which lost 4 bases and 7 bases, there was a span of 14 bases. This CDR3 comprises 13 residues. The CDR3 protein is CASSGRDGYEAFF. In DNA form, the CDR3 reads TGCGCCAGCAGCGGAAGGGACGGCTATGAAGCTTTCTTT. Using reference TRBV5-1 and TRBJ1-1 for the parts outside the CDR3, the full variable domain is KAGVTQTPRYLIKTRGQQVTLSCSPISGHRSVSWYQQTPGQGLQFLFEYFSETQRNKGNFPGRFSGRQFSNSRSEMNVSTLELGDSALYLCASSGRDGYEAFFGQGTRLTVV.

V gene TRBV4-1 combines with J gene TRBJ1-2; 7 nucleotides agree with TRBD1. The CDR3 is made up of 15 amino acids. From germline, CDR1 is MGHRA and CDR2 YSYEKL. J gave up 4 bases and V 4 bases, and 9 bases lay outside the gene matches. CDR3 sequence reads: CASSPGRTGGYGYTF. In nucleotides, the CDR3 is TGCGCCAGCAGCCCAGGCCGGACAGGCGGCTATGGCTACACCTTC.

The gene calls are TRBV9 and TRBJ2-7; the match to TRBD2 covers 7 bases. V lost 4 bases and J lost 7; bases outside the gene matches: 8. CDR3 size: 13 residues. The germline CDR1 and CDR2 sequences are SGDLS and YYNGEE. The CDR3 sequence: CASSPGTTLEQYF. The CDR3 DNA is TGTGCCAGCAGCCCAGGGACTACCTTAGAGCAGTACTTC.

J is TRBJ1-2 and V is TRBV25-1; 9 bases align to TRBD1. In germline, CDR1 is MGHDK, CDR2 SYGVNS. The CDR3 has 14 residues. V lost 5 bases to trimming and J lost 5 bases; unmatched junction nucleotides: 6. CDR3 region: CASSRTGDVYGYTF. The CDR3, as DNA: TGTGCCAGCAGTAGGACAGGGGACGTGTATGGCTACACCTTC.

The rearrangement links TRBV7-8 to TRBJ2-2; D ambiguous. CDR3 length equals 17 residues. Trimming took 4 bases from V and 0 from J, leaving 15 bases between them. Germline V gene lookup returns CDR1 SGHVS and CDR2 FQNEAQ. In nucleotides, the CDR3 is TGTGCCAGCAGCTCCCATAATCTTCGACCGAACACCGGGGAGCTGTTTTTT. Translated, it gives CASSSHNLRPNTGELFF.